Following are 13 T cell receptor beta chains from one sample sequenced in a study of CD8+ T cells in alopecia areata. Treatment meaning: oral pan-JAK inhibitor, 5-10 mg twice daily. cDNA reverse transcribed from extracted RNA served as the sequencing template. Libraries were prepared by immunoSEQ multiplex PCR; TCRdb keeps only in-frame clonotypes and omits some of them. The sample holds around 200,000 clones, about three fifths seen once. The sequenced sample was CD4+ T cells sorted from blood, obtained at week 4, from a patient treated with tofacitinib. These receptors all stem from a human donor with alopecia areata.

The genes are TRBV27 and TRBJ1-6; 8 bases agree with TRBD1. Trimming at V came to 5 bases and at J to 9 bases, leaving 9 bases not matched to a gene. This CDR3 is built from 15 residues. Germline values: CDR1 MNHEY, CDR2 SMNVEV (reference sequence). The CDR3 reads CASSHGQGVSSPLHF. The CDR3 DNA reads as TGTGCCAGCAGTCACGGACAGGGAGTAAGTTCACCCCTCCACTTT.

The chain links TRBV6-6 to TRBJ2-7; 10 nucleotides align to TRBD1. Germline-derived CDR1 and CDR2 are MNHNY and SVGAGI (reference sequence). V shed 6 bases and J 3 bases; nucleotides not matched to a gene: 8. There are 15 residues in the CDR3. The CDR3 loop is CASSSGQGVGYEQYF. The CDR3 bases are TGTGCCAGCAGCTCCGGACAGGGGGTAGGCTACGAGCAGTACTTC.

This chain links TRBV7-8 with TRBJ1-2, with a tentative D call TRBD1 (6 bases). The CDR3 length is 13 residues. Germline values: CDR1 SGHVS, CDR2 FQNEAQ. Trimming took 5 bases from V and 5 from J, leaving 12 bases between them. CDR3 sequence: CASSLGQSYGYTF. The CDR3 DNA follows: TGTGCCAGCAGCCTCGGACAGAGTTATGGCTACACCTTC.

Note on this clone: Other DNA sequences from this sample encode an identical CDR3 as well. The chain recombines TRBV5-1 with TRBJ2-5; D ambiguous. The CDR3 loop spans 13 amino acids. The ends were cut back, 2 bases at V and 3 bases at J, with 8 bases in the middle. The germline V gene encodes CDR1 SGHRS and CDR2 YFSETQ. CDR3 DNA sequence: TGCGCCAGCAGCTTAACAAGGGAAGAGACCCAGTACTTC. Translated: CASSLTREETQYF.

V gene TRBV23-1 combines with J gene TRBJ2-7, with D unresolved. TRBV23-1 has ORF status, its function being uncertain. The V gene lost 0 bases and the J gene lost 0 bases, with 9 bases spanning the gap. This CDR3 has 15 amino acids. The CDR3 here is CASSQSPPSSYEQYF. CDR3 DNA sequence: TGCGCCAGCAGTCAATCCCCACCGAGCTCCTACGAGCAGTACTTC.

The J gene is TRBJ1-3, the V gene TRBV9; D gene uncertain. The V end lost 0 bases, the J end lost 0 bases, and 7 bases lay between the germline ends. The CDR3 is 15 amino acids. Germline V gene data show CDR1 as SGDLS and CDR2 as YYNGEE. The CDR3, as DNA: TGTGCCAGCAGCGTAGTGGGTACCTCTGGAAACACCATATATTTT. It specifies CASSVVGTSGNTIYF.

This chain connects TRBV2 to TRBJ2-1; no reliable D call. CDR3 length: 13 amino acids. Germline V lookup: CDR1 SNHLY, CDR2 FYNNEI. The V and J ends lost 2 bases and 9 bases respectively, with 11 bases between them. In DNA form, the CDR3 reads TGTGCCAGCAGTGAATTGATGGTCGGTGAGCAGTTCTTC. It codes for CASSELMVGEQFF.

The chain couples TRBV2 to TRBJ1-4, with D perhaps matching TRBD1 (5 bases). Trimming took off 2 bases at V and 6 bases at J, with 7 bases between the two ends. The CDR3 is 13 amino acids. CDR1 is SNHLY and CDR2 is FYNNEI in the germline V gene. CDR3 sequence: CASSERGDEKLFF. Here the CDR3 DNA reads TGTGCCAGCAGTGAACGGGGGGATGAAAAACTGTTTTTT.

This chain connects TRBV5-1 to TRBJ2-7; D is unresolved. This CDR3 is 12 amino acids long. Per the germline V gene, CDR1 is SGHRS and CDR2 is YFSETQ. The germline V and J ends were trimmed by 0 bases and 3 bases, with 4 bases remaining between them. The CDR3, as DNA: TGCGCCAGCAGCTTGGATCTCTACGAGCAGTACTTC. It encodes CASSLDLYEQYF.

The genes are TRBV6-5 and TRBJ2-3; 9 bases are a match to TRBD2. Germline CDR1 and CDR2: MNHEY and SVGAGI. The junction had 15 bases not matched to a gene; V was cut back by 10 bases and J by 7 bases. This CDR3 contains 15 residues. CDR3 region: CATAGAGGHMHTQYF. As DNA, the CDR3 is TGTGCCACTGCGGGCGCGGGGGGGCATATGCATACGCAGTATTTT.

This clone was observed once. The CDR3 reads CASSPGVLETQYF. DNA for the CDR3: TGTGCCAGCTCACCAGGGGTTCTGGAGACCCAGTACTTC. The genes are TRBV18 and TRBJ2-5; D call uncertain. Germline V gene sequence: CDR1 KGHSH, CDR2 LQKENI. Trimming took 2 bases from V and 5 from J, leaving 9 bases between them. The CDR3 runs to 13 residues. Drawing the rest from reference TRBV18 and TRBJ2-5, the complete variable domain is NAGVMQNPRHLVRRRGQEARLRCSPMKGHSHVYWYRQLPEEGLKFMVYLQKENIIDESGMPKERFSAEFPKEGPSILRIQQVVRGDSAAYFCASSPGVLETQYFGPGTRLLVL.

The chain has TRBV2 and TRBJ2-3, with D perhaps matching TRBD1 or TRBD2 (5 bases each). CDR3 size: 14 residues. CDR1 and CDR2 (germline): SNHLY, FYNNEI. The germline V and J ends were trimmed by 6 bases and 2 bases, with 12 bases remaining between them. In nucleotides, the CDR3 is TGTGCCAGCAGCGTGGGGACCTCCACAGATACGCAGTATTTT. It is translated as CASSVGTSTDTQYF.

A remark on this clone: Mismatch with germline at one junction end may stem from a read error. The chain links TRBV23-1 to TRBJ1-6; 7 bases are a match to TRBD1. TRBV23-1 is identified as an open reading frame with a role that is uncertain. The CDR3 extends over 10 amino acids. The CDR3 nucleotides read TGCGCCAGCAGTTATACGGGACAGAACTTT. Encoded protein: CASSYTGQNF.